The rows below give T cell receptor beta chains drawn from one sample of a study of early T cells in non-severe SARS-CoV-2 infection. A single record per CDR3 protein comes from TCRdb applying MiXCR to the 5' RACE reads. Altogether 25,000 to 35,000 distinct CDR3 sequences are present, 3.9% being singletons, with the ten largest covering more than 6.5%. The sequenced material came from whole blood. These receptors came from an adult who was a healthcare worker with PCR-confirmed SARS-CoV-2 infection or an uninfected control (not recorded which). Both conserved end residues are part of each CDR3. A D gene is named only where the DNA matches it firmly. Clone size is not always given. Where it is, it says once, few, many or a class for expanded clones.

j_call d_call v_call clone_size cdr3_nt cdr3_aa
TRBJ2-5 TRBD1 TRBV28 few TGTGCCAGCAGTTATGGAATCGGACAGGTCCACCAAGAGACCCAGTACTTC CASSYGIGQVHQETQYF
TRBJ1-1 . TRBV5-4 many TGTGCCAGCGGAATCGACAGCAAAGCTTTCTTT CASGIDSKAFF
TRBJ1-6 . TRBV28 many TGTGCCAGCAGCCTTACAGGGAGGAATTCACCCCTCCACTTT CASSLTGRNSPLHF
TRBJ2-2 . TRBV3-1 many TGTGCCAGCAGCTTTAGTGTTACCGGGGAGCTGTTTTTT CASSFSVTGELFF
TRBJ2-5 TRBD2 TRBV12-5 many TGTGCTAGTGGTCTGGGACTAGCGGCACAAGAGACCCAGTACTTC CASGLGLAAQETQYF
TRBJ2-5 TRBD1 TRBV5-4 many TGTGCCAGCAGCGCACCACAGGGGTCAGGGACCCAGTACTTC CASSAPQGSGTQYF
TRBJ2-4 . TRBV14 many TGTGCCAGCAGCCAAGATCGTCTACCCTTGGGCATTCAGTACTTC CASSQDRLPLGIQYF
TRBJ2-2 . TRBV5-1 medium-sized TGCGCCAGCAGCTTGTTGGTAGCGAACACCGGGGAGCTGTTTTTT CASSLLVANTGELFF
TRBJ2-6 . TRBV29-1 many TGCAGCGTTGAAGGTGGGGCCAACGTCCTGACTTTC CSVEGGANVLTF
TRBJ1-2 . TRBV5-6 many TGTGCCAGCACCCCTCCCGGGACAAGTGATGGCTACACCTTC CASTPPGTSDGYTF
TRBJ2-1 . TRBV5-5 many TGTGCCAGCAGCTTGGGGCTAGGAGGCGAGCAGTTCTTC CASSLGLGGEQFF
TRBJ2-1 TRBD2 TRBV28 . TGTGCCAGCAGTTCCGGACTAGCGGAGCAGTTCTTC CASSSGLAEQFF
TRBJ1-4 TRBD1 TRBV20-1 . TGCAGTGCTAGAAAAGGGGGCGCGGATGAAAAACTGTTTTTT CSARKGGADEKLFF
TRBJ2-7 . TRBV2 many TGTGCCAGCAGATTGGCCAGGGGATACGGCGAGCAGTACTTC CASRLARGYGEQYF
TRBJ1-2 . TRBV23-1 many TGCGCCAGCAGTCAAGATAACTATGGCTACACCTTC CASSQDNYGYTF
TRBJ2-5 TRBD2 TRBV12-3/TRBV12-4 many TGTGCCAGCAGTCAAGCCCTCTCGCTAGCGGGAGTGATGACGGAGACCCAGTACTTC CASSQALSLAGVMTETQYF
TRBJ1-2 TRBD1 TRBV20-1 many TGCAGTGCTAGAGATCGGAACAGGGGCGCCTTTGTCTACACCTTC CSARDRNRGAFVYTF
TRBJ2-4 . TRBV6-2/TRBV6-3 many TGTGCCAGCAGTCAACCCCCTCGCGGAAACATTCAGTACTTC CASSQPPRGNIQYF
TRBJ1-2 . TRBV12-3/TRBV12-4 many TGTGCCAGCAGATTACAAGATGGCTATGGCTACACCTTC CASRLQDGYGYTF
TRBJ2-1 TRBD2 TRBV7-2 many TGTGCCAGCAGCACTAGCGGGGGGGCTCGGAATGAGCAGTTCTTC CASSTSGGARNEQFF
TRBJ1-1 TRBD1 TRBV27 many TGTGCCAGCAAAGGGACAGGGCACACTGAAGCTTTCTTT CASKGTGHTEAFF
TRBJ2-5 . TRBV7-2 medium-sized TGTGCCAGCAGCATCCACGGATGGAAAGAGACCCAGTACTTC CASSIHGWKETQYF
TRBJ1-5 . TRBV4-1 medium-sized TGCGCCAGCAGCCAAGATAGCTCGCATCTTCTTCAGCCCCAGCATTTT CASSQDSSHLLQPQHF
TRBJ2-5 TRBD2 TRBV5-4 few TGTGCCAGCGGGCACCCGGGGGGGAGAGAGACCCAGTACTTC CASGHPGGRETQYF
TRBJ2-1 TRBD2 TRBV6-5 many TGTGCCAGCTCAGGACTAGCGGGAGTAAGGGGTGAGCAGTTCTTC CASSGLAGVRGEQFF
TRBJ2-5 . TRBV7-7 many TGTGCCAGCAGCTTAGCTGGCCTTGTCAAAGAGACCCAGTACTTC CASSLAGLVKETQYF
TRBJ2-7 TRBD1 TRBV7-9 few TGTGCCAGCAGCTTTGTACAGGGGGCTAGCTACGAGCAGTACTTC CASSFVQGASYEQYF
TRBJ1-2 . TRBV18 . TGTGCCAGCTCACCGGAGACGGGGTCCACTTCAGGCTACACCTTC CASSPETGSTSGYTF
TRBJ2-2 TRBD2 TRBV5-8 many TGTGCCAGCAGCCGTCTTCTAGCGGGGGGTCATTCCGGGGAGCTGTTTTTT CASSRLLAGGHSGELFF
TRBJ1-6 . TRBV12-3/TRBV12-4 many TGTGCCAGCAGCTATCACCGTGAATCTTCACCCCTCCACTTT CASSYHRESSPLHF
TRBJ2-1 . TRBV5-1 few TGCGCCAGCGGAAGTGGGGGCAATGAGCAGTTCTTC CASGSGGNEQFF
TRBJ2-7 . TRBV7-2 . TGTGCCAGCAGCTTAGGTGAACGACGGGTCCTGTGGACCTACGAGCAGTACTTC CASSLGERRVLWTYEQYF
TRBJ1-2 . TRBV5-1 many TGCGCCAGCCGCACCCAGGTGGATGCTGGCTACACCTTC CASRTQVDAGYTF
TRBJ1-5 . TRBV2 many TGTGCCAGCAGTGATCAGGGCGGGCCGCTTGGTAGCAATCAGCCCCAGCATTTT CASSDQGGPLGSNQPQHF
TRBJ2-7 . TRBV5-6 many TGTGCCAGCAGCTTGAGCCGGAGGGGGCGGTACGAGCAGTACTTC CASSLSRRGRYEQYF
TRBJ2-7 TRBD1 TRBV9 many TGTGCCAGCAGCGCAGGAATAGGACAGGACTCCTACGAGCAGTACTTC CASSAGIGQDSYEQYF
TRBJ2-5 TRBD1 TRBV29-1 many TGCAGCGTTTCGACAGGGGGGTCCCAAGAGACCCAGTACTTC CSVSTGGSQETQYF
TRBJ1-4 TRBD1 TRBV5-1 many TGCGCCAGCAGCTTGGACAGGGGGTTCCCAGAAAAACTGTTTTTT CASSLDRGFPEKLFF
TRBJ2-2 . TRBV5-1 few TGCGCCAGCAGCGCGGAGGGGTTCGCCGGGGAGCTGTTTTTT CASSAEGFAGELFF
TRBJ2-1 . TRBV5-4 many TGTGCCAGCAGCTCTACGCTAGGACGTGGGAATGAGCAGTTCTTC CASSSTLGRGNEQFF
TRBJ2-3 TRBD2 TRBV5-6 many TGTGCCAGTAACCCTGGACTAGCGGGGCCCTCAGATACGCAGTATTTT CASNPGLAGPSDTQYF
TRBJ1-2 TRBD1 TRBV25-1 many TGTGCCAGCCCAATGGGGATAGGGGACAGGAGTCACTATGGCTACACCTTC CASPMGIGDRSHYGYTF
TRBJ2-7 . TRBV20-1 few TGCAGTGCTAGACGCCTGCCTGAGGCCTACGAGCAGTACTTC CSARRLPEAYEQYF
TRBJ1-2 . TRBV7-9 medium-sized TGTGCCAGCAGCCCCAACCAGGGATATGGCTACACCTTC CASSPNQGYGYTF
TRBJ2-2 TRBD2 TRBV7-3 many TGTGCCAGCAGCTCCATTGGGGACTATAACACCGGGGAGCTGTTTTTT CASSSIGDYNTGELFF
TRBJ1-1 . TRBV5-6 few TGTGCCAGCAGCCGGCGGCCCCTCGAGGCTTTCTTT CASSRRPLEAFF
TRBJ1-2 . TRBV12-3/TRBV12-4 many TGTGCCAGCAGTCCTACGCAGGGAGAACGTAAGGTCTACACCTTC CASSPTQGERKVYTF
TRBJ1-1 TRBD1 TRBV12-3/TRBV12-4 many TGTGCCAGCAGACTAACAGGGGGCACTGAAGCTTTCTTT CASRLTGGTEAFF
TRBJ1-2 . TRBV2 many TGTGCCAGCAGCCTAATGGAGCGTGGGGCTAACTATGGCTACACCTTC CASSLMERGANYGYTF
TRBJ2-2 . TRBV10-3 many TGTGCCATCAGTGTTAAGGGGTCCGGGGAGCTGTTTTTT CAISVKGSGELFF